Listed below are T cell receptor beta chains from one sample, sequenced in a study of cytomegalovirus exposure and HLA in healthy donors. Assay used: immunoSEQ multiplex PCR; TCRdb lists only in-frame clones, some missing. This table holds 150,000 to 200,000 clones, about 69% found once. The sample was PBMCs. The source is a human donor in good health. Both conserved end residues are part of each CDR3. The D gene is left open where the match is weak. Some rows have no size entry. The others give once, few or many, or a class for an expanded clone.

cdr3_aa: CASSVWETDTQYF; cdr3_nt: TGTGCCAGCAGCGTTTGGGAGACAGATACGCAGTATTTT; clone_size: .; j_call: TRBJ2-3; d_call: .; v_call: TRBV9
cdr3_aa: CAWSPDRDNEQFF; cdr3_nt: TGTGCCTGGAGTCCGGACAGGGACAATGAGCAGTTCTTC; clone_size: .; j_call: TRBJ2-1; d_call: TRBD1; v_call: TRBV30
cdr3_aa: CASSKTGGEREAFF; cdr3_nt: TGTGCCAGCAGCAAGACAGGGGGCGAGCGTGAAGCTTTCTTT; clone_size: .; j_call: TRBJ1-1; d_call: TRBD1; v_call: TRBV5-5
cdr3_aa: CAISDGLAGSQETQYF; cdr3_nt: TGTGCCATCAGTGATGGGTTGGCAGGGTCCCAAGAGACCCAGTACTTC; clone_size: .; j_call: TRBJ2-5; d_call: .; v_call: TRBV10-3
cdr3_aa: CASSINRVLSTDTQYF; cdr3_nt: TGTGCCAGTAGTATCAACAGGGTCCTCAGCACAGATACGCAGTATTTT; clone_size: few; j_call: TRBJ2-3; d_call: .; v_call: TRBV19
cdr3_aa: CASSMVQGASTDTQYF; cdr3_nt: TGTGCCAGTAGTATGGTCCAGGGGGCTAGCACAGATACGCAGTATTTT; clone_size: .; j_call: TRBJ2-3; d_call: TRBD1; v_call: TRBV19
cdr3_aa: CAISFRDRDTEAFF; cdr3_nt: TGTGCCATCAGTTTCCGGGACAGGGACACTGAAGCTTTCTTT; clone_size: .; j_call: TRBJ1-1; d_call: TRBD1; v_call: TRBV10-3
cdr3_aa: CASSETSSSYNSPLHF; cdr3_nt: TGTGCCAGCAGTGAAACGTCGAGCTCCTATAATTCACCCCTCCACTTT; clone_size: .; j_call: TRBJ1-6; d_call: .; v_call: TRBV27
cdr3_aa: CASSYSGTPDGEKLFF; cdr3_nt: TGTGCCAGCAGTTATTCCGGGACACCCGACGGGGAAAAACTGTTTTTT; clone_size: .; j_call: TRBJ1-4; d_call: .; v_call: TRBV6-5
cdr3_aa: CASSLVAVAYEQYF; cdr3_nt: TGTGCCAGCAGCTTAGTGGCAGTGGCCTACGAGCAGTACTTC; clone_size: .; j_call: TRBJ2-7; d_call: .; v_call: TRBV7-9
cdr3_aa: CASSAAGGGNTIYF; cdr3_nt: TGTGCCAGCAGCGCAGCGGGGGGAGGAAACACCATATATTTT; clone_size: .; j_call: TRBJ1-3; d_call: .; v_call: TRBV9
cdr3_aa: CASSGLCYAFF; cdr3_nt: TGTGCCAGCAGTGGACTGTGTTATGCTTTCTTT; clone_size: .; j_call: TRBJ1-1; d_call: .; v_call: TRBV2
cdr3_aa: CASSVSTGELFF; cdr3_nt: TGTGCCAGCAGCGTATCAACAGGGGAGCTGTTTTTT; clone_size: .; j_call: TRBJ2-2; d_call: .; v_call: TRBV9
cdr3_aa: CASSLTGLSTDTQYF; cdr3_nt: TGCGCCAGCAGCCTTACGGGACTCAGCACAGATACGCAGTATTTT; clone_size: once; j_call: TRBJ2-3; d_call: .; v_call: TRBV4-1
cdr3_aa: CASSFNLRPYEQYF; cdr3_nt: TGTGCCAGCAGTTTTAATTTGCGTCCCTACGAGCAGTACTTC; clone_size: .; j_call: TRBJ2-7; d_call: .; v_call: TRBV28
cdr3_aa: CASGLVQIMNTEAFF; cdr3_nt: TGTGCTAGTGGTTTGGTACAGATTATGAACACTGAAGCTTTCTTT; clone_size: few; j_call: TRBJ1-1; d_call: .; v_call: TRBV12-5
cdr3_aa: CAINPDRSYEQYF; cdr3_nt: TGTGCCATCAATCCGGACAGATCCTACGAGCAGTACTTC; clone_size: .; j_call: TRBJ2-7; d_call: .; v_call: TRBV10-3
cdr3_aa: CASSPPGYSQPQHF; cdr3_nt: TGTGCCAGCAGCCCTCCAGGGTACAGTCAGCCCCAGCATTTT; clone_size: .; j_call: TRBJ1-5; d_call: .; v_call: TRBV28